This TCR beta chain was sequenced for a study of OX40 agonist ivuxolimab in advanced cancers. Findings and limits, study-wide: Which antigen the expanded peripheral T cells recognized is unknown. Clonal expansion was among the lowest in partial responders at 0.1-3.0 mg/kg, especially CD8+.

Sequencing used immunoSEQ multiplex PCR; TCRdb keeps in-frame clones, though not all of them. The sample records about 87,000 clones, more than 75% being singletons. Concerning this clone itself: What it binds is not known.

V was pared by 5 bases and J by 7 bases, with 17 bases between. Germline lookup yields CDR1 MDHEN and CDR2 SYDVKM. The CDR3 extends over 15 amino acids. J is TRBJ2-2 and V is TRBV28; D is undetermined. The sequence came from an adult with an advanced solid tumor such as melanoma, head and neck, liver or kidney cancer. Sequencing was performed on CD4+ or CD8+ T cells sorted from blood, taken in a trial of the OX40 agonist ivuxolimab. CDR3 DNA sequence: TGTGCCAGCAGTCAATTCCTAGGGCCAAACGGGGAGCTGTTTTTT. Protein product: CASSQFLGPNGELFF.